The 15 T cell receptor beta chains below come from one sample, sequenced in a study of blood T cell repertoires in COVID-19. Clones were read by immunoSEQ multiplex PCR, and TCRdb kept only the in-frame ones, dropping some. The table has 130,000 or so clones, approximately 80% seen once. The sample taken for sequencing was peripheral blood. Every receptor here comes from a woman between 55 and 75 years old with active or convalescent COVID-19.

V usage is TRBV28 and J usage is TRBJ2-5; a weak D match, TRBD1 (5 bases). Germline V CDR1 and CDR2: MDHEN, SYDVKM. The CDR3 spans 13 residues. Trimming removed 8 bases at V and 0 bases at J, with 10 bases between. The CDR3 sequence: CASEGDHQETQYF. CDR3 sequence (DNA): TGTGCCAGCGAAGGGGATCACCAAGAGACCCAGTACTTC.

The chain employs TRBV28 and TRBJ2-5; 11 bases match TRBD2. This CDR3 has 16 residues. J gave up 5 bases and V 6 bases, and 11 bases lay outside the gene matches. Germline CDR1 is MDHEN and CDR2 is SYDVKM. The CDR3 spells CASSMTLTSGAETQYF. The DNA of the CDR3 is TGTGCCAGCAGCATGACCCTGACTAGCGGGGCGGAGACCCAGTACTTC.

The V gene is TRBV12-3 or TRBV12-4, the J gene TRBJ2-7, with D unclear. Trimming removed 6 bases from V and 3 bases from J, with 9 bases in between. This CDR3 is built from 12 residues. CDR3 bases: TGTGCCAGCAGCCACTCAGGCTACGAGCAGTACTTC. Its translation is CASSHSGYEQYF.

The chain employs TRBV6-2 or TRBV6-3 and TRBJ2-1, with D unclear. Germline loops: CDR1 MNHEY, CDR2 SVGEGT. Trimming removed 6 bases at V and 4 bases at J, with 7 bases between. The CDR3 loop spans 12 amino acids. This CDR3 reads CASSLLYNEQFF. In nucleotides, the CDR3 is TGTGCCAGCAGCCTCCTGTACAATGAGCAGTTCTTC.

The chain combines TRBV24-1 with TRBJ2-1, with 15 nucleotides matching TRBD2. The trim removed 3 bases at V and 14 bases at J, leaving 10 bases unmatched. CDR1 and CDR2 from the germline V gene are KGHDR and SFDVKD. The CDR3 is made up of 16 amino acids. CDR3 in DNA: TGTGCCACCAGTGATCCCCGGACTAGCGGGGGGGCCGGAAAGTTCTTC. The encoded protein is CATSDPRTSGGAGKFF.

V gene TRBV12-5 combines with J gene TRBJ2-3, with D uncertain. The CDR3 extends over 12 amino acids. The V and J ends lost 1 base and 7 bases respectively, with 6 bases between them. Germline CDR1 is LGHNT and CDR2 is FRNRAP. The chain's CDR3 is CASGLASHTQYF. The CDR3 DNA reads TGTGCTAGTGGTTTGGCCTCCCATACGCAGTATTTT. The whole variable domain, filled in from reference TRBV12-5 and TRBJ2-3, reads DARVTQTPRHKVTEMGQEVTMRCQPILGHNTVFWYRQTMMQGLELLAYFRNRAPLDDSGMPKDRFSAEMPDATLATLKIQPSEPRDSAVYFCASGLASHTQYFGPGTRLTVL.

The J gene is TRBJ2-7, the V gene TRBV11-1; tentatively, D is TRBD1 (7 bases). Germline CDR1 SGHAT, CDR2 FQDESV (reference sequence). This CDR3 region has 16 residues. Trimming left V 4 bases short and J 4 bases short, with 20 bases between. The DNA of the CDR3 is TGTGCCAGCAGCTCGAATACCCCAGGGGGGAAGTACGAGCAGTACTTC. Protein: CASSSNTPGGKYEQYF.

This sequence joins TRBV27 and TRBJ1-1, with TRBD1 matching over 9 bases. CDR3 length: 16 residues. Unmatched junction bases numbered 3, after V lost 0 bases and J lost 1 base. Germline CDR1 reads MNHEY; CDR2 reads SMNVEV (reference sequence). This CDR3 is CASSLSPGQGNTEAFF. DNA for the CDR3: TGTGCCAGCAGTTTATCGCCGGGACAGGGGAACACTGAAGCTTTCTTT.

The chain recombines TRBV15 with TRBJ1-2; D remains unclear. The V gene lost 0 bases and the J gene lost 3 bases, with 5 bases spanning the gap. The germline gives CDR1 LNHNV, CDR2 YYDKDF (reference sequence). The CDR3 extends over 13 amino acids. CDR3 in amino acids: CATSRDRYYGYTF. The CDR3 DNA is TGTGCCACCAGCAGAGATCGGTACTATGGCTACACCTTC.

The CDR3 DNA reads as TGTGCCACTCGGTTGGGCGGGGCAGGAAGAGATACGCAGTATTTT. It yields the protein CATRLGGAGRDTQYF. This rearrangement joins TRBV24-1 to TRBJ2-3, with D possibly TRBD2 on 6 matching bases. CDR1 is KGHDR and CDR2 is SFDVKD in the germline V gene. V was shortened by 10 bases and J by 5 bases, with 21 bases between the two germline ends. The CDR3 totals 15 residues.

The CDR3 coding sequence is TGCAGCGCAACGGAACAGGGATTGAACTATGGCTACACCTTC. Its protein product is CSATEQGLNYGYTF. This chain uses TRBV29-1 with TRBJ1-2, with D perhaps matching TRBD1 (6 bases). CDR3 size: 14 residues. Per the germline V gene, CDR1 is SQVTM and CDR2 is ANQGSEA. Trimming left V 7 bases short and J 2 bases short, with 17 bases between.

The rearrangement uses TRBV6-5 and TRBJ2-1; D remains ambiguous. Germline values: CDR1 MNHEY, CDR2 SVGAGI. The CDR3 totals 14 residues. V was clipped by 0 bases and J by 7 bases, with 10 bases between them. CDR3 in amino acids: CASSYSVRVNEQFF. CDR3 DNA: TGTGCCAGCAGTTACTCAGTTCGGGTGAATGAGCAGTTCTTC.

This clone has a single count. This chain links TRBV3-1 (or the pseudogene TRBV3-2) with TRBJ2-5; no reliable D call. Per the germline V gene, CDR1 is LGHDT and CDR2 is YNNKEL (reference sequence). The V end lost 1 base, the J end lost 1 base, and 10 bases lay between the germline ends. The CDR3 consists of 15 residues. This CDR3 reads CASSQVGELQETQYF. The CDR3 DNA is TGTGCCAGCAGCCAAGTAGGAGAGCTCCAAGAGACCCAGTACTTC.

V is TRBV19 and J is TRBJ2-2; 12 bases are a match to TRBD2. Losses at the gene ends were 3 bases for V and 5 bases for J; bases not matched to a gene: 10. The CDR3 sequence is 18 residues long. CDR1 LNHDA and CDR2 SQIVND come from the germline V gene (reference sequence). The CDR3 spells CASSIPPGLAGRTGELFF. Here the CDR3 DNA reads TGTGCCAGTAGTATTCCCCCAGGACTAGCGGGACGAACCGGGGAGCTGTTTTTT.

The rearrangement links TRBV5-1 to TRBJ1-6, with 8 bases that match TRBD1. Germline loops: CDR1 SGHRS, CDR2 YFSETQ. V lost 0 bases to trimming and J lost 9 bases; unmatched junction nucleotides: 8. There are 16 residues in the CDR3. CDR3 protein: CASSLAGAGGLSPLHF. In DNA form, the CDR3 reads TGCGCCAGCAGCTTGGCGGGTGCAGGGGGCCTTTCACCCCTCCACTTT.